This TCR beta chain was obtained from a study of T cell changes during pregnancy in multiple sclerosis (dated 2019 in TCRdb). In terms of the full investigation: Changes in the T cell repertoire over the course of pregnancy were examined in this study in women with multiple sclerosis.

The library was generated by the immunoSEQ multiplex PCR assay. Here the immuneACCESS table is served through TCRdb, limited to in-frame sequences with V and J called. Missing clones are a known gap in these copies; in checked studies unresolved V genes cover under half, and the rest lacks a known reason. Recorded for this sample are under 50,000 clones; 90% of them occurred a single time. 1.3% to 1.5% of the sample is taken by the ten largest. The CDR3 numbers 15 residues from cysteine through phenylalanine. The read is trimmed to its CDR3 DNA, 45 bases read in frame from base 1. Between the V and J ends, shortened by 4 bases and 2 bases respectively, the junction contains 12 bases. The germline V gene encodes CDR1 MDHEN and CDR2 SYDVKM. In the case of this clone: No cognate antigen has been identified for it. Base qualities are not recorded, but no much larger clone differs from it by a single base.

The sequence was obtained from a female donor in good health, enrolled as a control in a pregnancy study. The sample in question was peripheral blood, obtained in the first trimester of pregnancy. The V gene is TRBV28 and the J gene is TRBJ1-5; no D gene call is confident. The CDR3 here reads CASSSPAPGNQPQHF. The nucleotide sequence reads TGTGCCAGCAGTTCCCCTGCTCCAGGCAATCAGCCCCAGCATTTT.